These 28 T cell receptor beta chains were sequenced from one sample in a study of graft-versus-host responses after intestinal transplantation. Clones were read by immunoSEQ multiplex PCR, and TCRdb kept only the in-frame ones, dropping some. Of 96,000 or so clones in the sample, 80% to 95% were seen once. These receptors' antigens are unknown. Sequencing used unstimulated CD4+ T cells sorted from spleen or lymph node cells, obtained before intestinal transplant. These receptors were taken from a human donor who received an intestinal transplant.

The chain recombines TRBV6-6 with TRBJ1-5; TRBD1 aligns across 7 bases. Unmatched junction bases numbered 4, after V lost 6 bases and J lost 2 bases. The length of the CDR3 is 14 residues. CDR1 MNHNY and CDR2 SVGAGI come from the germline V gene (reference sequence). The CDR3, as DNA: TGTGCCAGCAGAACAGGGGAGGGCAATCAGCCCCAGCATTTT. Translation gives CASRTGEGNQPQHF.

The chain joins TRBV5-1 to TRBJ2-5, with a tentative D call TRBD2 (5 bases). V was cut by 4 bases and J by 4 bases, with 11 bases left in between. The CDR3 consists of 13 residues. The germline gives CDR1 SGHRS, CDR2 YFSETQ. The CDR3 DNA sequence: TGCGCCAGCAGCCGCGGGTATGGAGAGACCCAGTACTTC. The encoded protein is CASSRGYGETQYF.

The chain is built from TRBV7-2 and TRBJ2-7, with TRBD2 matching 16 bases. The CDR3 consists of 19 residues. V lost 5 bases to trimming and J lost 1 base; unmatched junction nucleotides: 11. Germline lookup yields CDR1 SGHTA and CDR2 FQGNSA. The CDR3 spells CASSGFPGLAGGPSYEQYF. CDR3 in DNA: TGTGCCAGCAGCGGTTTCCCGGGACTAGCGGGAGGGCCGTCCTACGAGCAGTACTTC.

The chain has TRBV6-1 and TRBJ2-3; TRBD1 is a possible D gene (6 bases). CDR1 MNHNS and CDR2 SASEGT come from the germline V gene. V was clipped by 3 bases and J by 8 bases, with 12 bases between them. The CDR3 covers 13 residues. The CDR3 nucleotides are TGTGCCAGCAGTGACCTCAGAGGGGGTACGCAGTATTTT. It yields the protein CASSDLRGGTQYF.

For this clone: One junction end does not reproduce the germline sequence, and a read error may be involved. The rearrangement uses TRBV5-1 and TRBJ1-6; 7 positions match TRBD1. CDR1 is SGHRS and CDR2 is YFSETQ in the germline V gene. The CDR3 totals 16 residues. CDR3 DNA sequence: TGCGCCAGCAGCCCCCTAGGGGGACAGTATAGTTCACCCCTCCACTTT. Translating it yields CASSPLGGQYSSPLHF.

This clone occurred once. V is TRBV6-5 and J is TRBJ1-1; the match to TRBD1 covers 9 bases. Germline values: CDR1 MNHEY, CDR2 SVGAGI. The trim removed 4 bases at V and 4 bases at J, leaving 7 bases unmatched. The CDR3 runs to 15 residues. This chain's CDR3 is CASSFTGTGTTEAFF. CDR3 coding DNA: TGTGCCAGCAGTTTTACCGGGACAGGGACCACTGAAGCTTTCTTT.

V and J are TRBV21-1 and TRBJ1-5; the table's D gene call, TRBD1, was not cross checked with the DNA. TRBV21-1 is described as a pseudogene. CDR3 length: 18 residues. CDR3 DNA: TGTGCCAGCAGCAAAGAGGAAGGGGGACAGATTAGCAATCAGCCCCAGCATTTT. Protein: CASSKEEGGQISNQPQHF.

This chain uses TRBV27 with TRBJ2-1; 13 bases fit TRBD2. V was pared by 5 bases and J by 4 bases, with 5 bases of the junction left unmatched. The CDR3 covers 16 residues. Germline V gene sequence: CDR1 MNHEY, CDR2 SMNVEV (reference sequence). The CDR3 sequence: CASSKPGLAGYNEQFF. CDR3 sequence (DNA): TGTGCCAGCAGTAAACCGGGACTAGCGGGGTACAATGAGCAGTTCTTC.

This clone was picked up a small number of times. This CDR3 is CASSSGVGNTIYF. The DNA for the CDR3 is TGTGCCAGCAGTTCAGGGGTTGGAAACACCATATATTTT. The chain employs TRBV6-5 and TRBJ1-3; tentatively, D is TRBD1 (6 bases). This CDR3 has 13 residues. CDR1 and CDR2 from the germline V gene are MNHEY and SVGAGI. Trimming shortened V by 4 bases and J by 3 bases, and 7 bases separated the two germline ends.

The gene calls are TRBV5-5 and TRBJ2-7; TRBD1 is a possible D gene (6 bases). The CDR3 runs 12 residues. Trimming shortened V by 4 bases and J by 2 bases, and 7 bases separated the two germline ends. CDR1 SGHKS and CDR2 YYEKEE come from the germline V gene (reference sequence). CDR3: CASSQGTYEQYF. The CDR3 bases are TGTGCCAGCAGCCAGGGGACCTACGAGCAGTACTTC.

The chain has TRBV10-3 and TRBJ1-1; D uncertain. Trimming cost V 4 bases and J 0 bases, with 9 bases left between them. This CDR3 comprises 14 residues. Per germline, CDR1 ENHRY and CDR2 SYGVKD. CDR3 in amino acids: CAISASGLNTEAFF. CDR3 in DNA: TGTGCCATCAGTGCGTCCGGGTTGAACACTGAAGCTTTCTTT.

The chain links TRBV5-4 to TRBJ2-2; D ambiguous. CDR3 length equals 15 residues. Trimming shortened V by 4 bases and J by 2 bases, and 12 bases separated the two germline ends. Per the germline V gene, CDR1 is SGHNT and CDR2 is YYREEE (reference sequence). The CDR3 DNA sequence: TGTGCCAGCAGCCCTCGTGGCGGAAACACCGGGGAGCTGTTTTTT. This encodes CASSPRGGNTGELFF.

The chain is built from TRBV13 and TRBJ1-1; no clear D. Germline values: CDR1 PRHDT, CDR2 FYEKMQ (reference sequence). The CDR3 consists of 14 residues. Trimming left V 0 bases short and J 11 bases short, with 16 bases between. The DNA of the CDR3 is TGTGCCAGCAGCTTAGGCGGCAGCTTACGAGGGGCTTTCTTT. Protein sequence: CASSLGGSLRGAFF.

This clone appeared once. V and J are TRBV5-1 and TRBJ2-1; D may be TRBD1 (5 bases). This CDR3 has 13 residues. Trimming left V 7 bases short and J 6 bases short, with 14 bases between. Germline assignment: CDR1 SGHRS and CDR2 YFSETQ. CDR3 sequence (DNA): TGCGCCAGCGGAGTAGGGGCCTCCAATGAGCAGTTCTTC. Its translation: CASGVGASNEQFF.

The rearrangement joins TRBV2 to TRBJ2-6; 7 bases agree with TRBD1. This CDR3 has 15 residues. Losses at the gene ends were 6 bases for V and 2 bases for J; bases not matched to a gene: 4. Germline V gene sequence: CDR1 SNHLY, CDR2 FYNNEI. CDR3 amino acids: CASSATGAGANVLTF. DNA for the CDR3: TGTGCCAGCAGCGCCACAGGGGCTGGGGCCAACGTCCTGACTTTC.

J is TRBJ2-2 and V is TRBV27; perhaps TRBD2 as D (6 bases). Germline-derived CDR1 and CDR2 are MNHEY and SMNVEV (reference sequence). V dropped 6 bases and J dropped 0 bases, with 14 bases sitting between them. This CDR3 has 16 residues. CDR3 in DNA: TGTGCCAGCAGGGGTGAGGCGGGAACGAACACCGGGGAGCTGTTTTTT. Translation gives CASRGEAGTNTGELFF.

This sequence joins TRBV30 and TRBJ2-5; TRBD1 is a possible D gene (5 bases). In germline, CDR1 is GTSNPN, CDR2 SVGIG (reference sequence). CDR3 length: 16 residues. The V end lost 0 bases, the J end lost 5 bases, and 19 bases lay between the germline ends. The CDR3 loop is CAWSVLVGRDGETQYF. Written as DNA, the CDR3 is TGTGCCTGGAGTGTACTGGTTGGCAGGGATGGGGAGACCCAGTACTTC.

The chain uses TRBV27 and TRBJ2-2, with TRBD2 matching 8 bases. The CDR3 loop spans 15 amino acids. The germline V gene encodes CDR1 MNHEY and CDR2 SMNVEV (reference sequence). Trimming cost V 6 bases and J 1 base; bases outside gene matches: 4. CDR3 bases: TGTGCCAGCAGGGGCAGCGGGAGGAACACCGGGGAGCTGTTTTTT. Translated: CASRGSGRNTGELFF.

The genes are TRBV6-5 and TRBJ1-6; TRBD1 aligns across 8 bases. With 5 bases clipped from V and 10 bases from J, the junction kept 10 bases outside the gene matches. CDR1 MNHEY and CDR2 SVGAGI come from the germline V gene. The CDR3 extends over 15 amino acids. DNA of the CDR3: TGTGCCAGCAGTACCGTTGGGACAGGTGAATCACCCCTCCACTTT. This encodes CASSTVGTGESPLHF.

This clone turned up a few times. J is TRBJ1-3 and V is TRBV5-4; D gene uncertain. The CDR3 consists of 16 residues. In germline, CDR1 is SGHNT, CDR2 YYREEE (reference sequence). Trimming stripped 0 bases from V and 0 bases from J, with 10 bases between. The CDR3 DNA is TGTGCCAGCAGCTTGGCGGGTGCGGACTCTGGAAACACCATATATTTT. It yields the protein CASSLAGADSGNTIYF.

The chain links TRBV19 to TRBJ2-5; D is possibly TRBD1 (5 bases). Germline values: CDR1 LNHDA, CDR2 SQIVND (reference sequence). V was clipped by 3 bases and J by 5 bases, with 13 bases between them. The CDR3 covers 14 residues. CDR3 residues: CASSMSGLGETQYF. In nucleotides, the CDR3 is TGTGCCAGTAGTATGTCAGGGCTAGGGGAGACCCAGTACTTC.

There are a few counts of this clone. This chain links TRBV6-6 with TRBJ1-2; 8 nucleotides line up with TRBD1. With 6 bases clipped from V and 8 bases from J, the junction kept 8 bases outside the gene matches. Germline loops: CDR1 MNHNY, CDR2 SVGAGI (reference sequence). CDR3 length: 13 amino acids. The CDR3, as DNA: TGTGCCAGCAGGCCTACAGGGGGGGAAGGCTACACCTTC. This encodes CASRPTGGEGYTF.

The rearrangement joins TRBV25-1 to TRBJ2-3; 8 bases line up with TRBD1. CDR3 length equals 15 residues. Germline V gives CDR1 MGHDK, CDR2 SYGVNS. Trimming at V came to 1 base and at J to 2 bases, leaving 2 bases not matched to a gene. CDR3 sequence: CASSESQGATDTQYF. The CDR3 DNA follows: TGTGCCAGCAGTGAATCTCAGGGGGCCACAGATACGCAGTATTTT. Full variable domain (missing parts from reference TRBV25-1 and TRBJ2-3): EADIYQTPRYLVIGTGKKITLECSQTMGHDKMYWYQQDPGMELHLIHYSYGVNSTEKGDLSSESTVSRIRTEHFPLTLESARPSHTSQYLCASSESQGATDTQYFGPGTRLTVL.

The V gene is TRBV14, the J gene TRBJ2-7; unclear D gene. Trimming took 0 bases from V and 0 from J, leaving 15 bases between them. Germline V gives CDR1 SGHDN, CDR2 FVKESK. This CDR3 spans 17 amino acids. Here the CDR3 reads CASSQDRLAASSYEQYF. Here the CDR3 DNA reads TGTGCCAGCAGCCAAGATCGGCTGGCAGCGAGCTCCTACGAGCAGTACTTC.

The rearrangement uses TRBV19 and TRBJ2-5; TRBD2 agrees at 14 bases. After removal of 5 bases from V and 5 bases from J, the junction contained 7 bases not matched to a gene. Germline-derived CDR1 and CDR2 are LNHDA and SQIVND (reference sequence). The CDR3 totals 16 residues. This chain's CDR3 is CASSLRLAGGPETQYF. The CDR3 nucleotides are TGTGCCAGTAGTCTGAGACTAGCGGGAGGGCCGGAGACCCAGTACTTC.

The chain is built from TRBV5-1 and TRBJ1-1; D is ambiguous. The CDR3 sequence is 13 residues long. Trimming stripped 1 base from V and 1 base from J, with 5 bases between. The germline CDR1 and CDR2 sequences are SGHRS and YFSETQ. The CDR3 coding sequence is TGCGCCAGCAGCTTGTCCCAGAACACTGAAGCTTTCTTT. Translating it yields CASSLSQNTEAFF.

This clone was detected once. J is TRBJ1-1 and V is TRBV9; D is uncertain. Germline assignment: CDR1 SGDLS and CDR2 YYNGEE. V lost 3 bases and J 4 bases, leaving 13 bases between the germline ends. This CDR3 spans 14 amino acids. This CDR3 reads CASSADGSGTEAFF. CDR3 bases: TGTGCCAGCAGCGCCGACGGCTCAGGCACTGAAGCTTTCTTT.

The chain has TRBV11-2 and TRBJ2-7; 8 positions match TRBD1. CDR3 length: 16 residues. Germline CDR1 is SGHAT and CDR2 is FQNNGV. With 3 bases clipped from V and 2 bases from J, the junction kept 9 bases outside the gene matches. The DNA of the CDR3 is TGTGCCAGCAGCTTCTTGGGCAGGGGGCGACCCTACGAGCAGTACTTC. Translation gives CASSFLGRGRPYEQYF.